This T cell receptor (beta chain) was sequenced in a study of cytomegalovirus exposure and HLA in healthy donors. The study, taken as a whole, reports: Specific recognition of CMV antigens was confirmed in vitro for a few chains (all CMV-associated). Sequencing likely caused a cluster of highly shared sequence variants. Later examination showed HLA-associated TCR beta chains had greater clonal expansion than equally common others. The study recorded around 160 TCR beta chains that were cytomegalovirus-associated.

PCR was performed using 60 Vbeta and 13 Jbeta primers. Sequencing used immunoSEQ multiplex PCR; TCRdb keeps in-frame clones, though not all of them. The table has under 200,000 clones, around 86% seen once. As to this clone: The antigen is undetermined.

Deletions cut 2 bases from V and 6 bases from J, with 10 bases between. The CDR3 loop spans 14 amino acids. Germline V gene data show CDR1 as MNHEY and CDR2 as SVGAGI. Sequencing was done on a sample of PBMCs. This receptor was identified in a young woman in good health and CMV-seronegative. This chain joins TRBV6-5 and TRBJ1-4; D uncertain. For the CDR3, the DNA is TGTGCCAGCAGTTACGTCGGGAACGATGAAAAACTGTTTTTT. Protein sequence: CASSYVGNDEKLFF.